One and the same sample provided the 7 T cell receptor beta chains below, sequenced in a study of T cell responses to AZD1222 COVID-19 vaccine. Generated by immunoSEQ multiplex PCR, the TCRdb table keeps only in-frame clones and is missing some. The data contain some 150,000 clones, 88% of them singletons. The starting material was peripheral blood, obtained on day 0 of MenACWY control vaccination. The receptors were sampled from an adult in good health.

The J gene is TRBJ1-5, the V gene TRBV18; D possibly corresponds to TRBD1 (5 bases). The CDR3 is 14 amino acids. Germline V gene data show CDR1 as KGHSH and CDR2 as LQKENI. V lost 6 bases and J lost 4, with 13 bases in between. CDR3 DNA sequence: TGTGCCAGCTCCCCAGGGACCCATAATCAGCCCCAGCATTTT. Protein product: CASSPGTHNQPQHF.

This clone was seen just once. The chain combines TRBV18 with TRBJ1-5; a weak D match, TRBD1 (5 bases). Trimming pared 3 bases from V and 0 bases from J, leaving 12 bases between. From germline, CDR1 is KGHSH and CDR2 LQKENI. The CDR3 covers 16 residues. The CDR3 DNA reads as TGTGCCAGCTCACCGCGACAGCCCCATAGCAATCAGCCCCAGCATTTT. Protein product: CASSPRQPHSNQPQHF.

This chain links TRBV12-5 with TRBJ1-5; D possibly corresponds to TRBD1 (5 bases). V shed 6 bases and J shed 9 bases, with 12 bases lying between them. This CDR3 has 12 amino acids. Germline CDR1 and CDR2: LGHNT and FRNRAP. The CDR3 region is CASGPSQGPQHF. The CDR3 DNA follows: TGTGCTAGTGGGCCCTCGCAGGGGCCCCAGCATTTT.

This rearrangement joins TRBV28 to TRBJ2-6, with 8 bases that match TRBD2. J was trimmed by 0 bases and V by 7 bases; bases with no gene match: 5. Per the germline V gene, CDR1 is MDHEN and CDR2 is SYDVKM. CDR3 size: 16 residues. CDR3 DNA sequence: TGTGCCAGCACCCCGGGAGGGGCCTCTGGGGCCAACGTCCTGACTTTC. Its protein is CASTPGGASGANVLTF.

This chain connects TRBV11-2 to TRBJ1-2; unclear D gene. The V and J ends lost 1 base and 8 bases respectively, with 5 bases between them. The CDR3 runs 11 residues. Germline V gene data show CDR1 as SGHAT and CDR2 as FQNNGV. The CDR3 protein is CASSLGGGYTF. CDR3 nucleotides: TGTGCCAGCAGCTTAGGGGGAGGCTACACCTTC.

In its sample, this clone was seen once. The chain links TRBV7-2 to TRBJ1-2; 7 bases are shared with TRBD1. Germline lookup yields CDR1 SGHTA and CDR2 FQGNSA. J was trimmed by 7 bases and V by 7 bases; bases with no gene match: 9. There are 13 residues in the CDR3. CDR3 bases: TGTGCCAGCACCATAGGGCAGGGGGTTGGCTACACCTTC. Translation gives CASTIGQGVGYTF.

This clone appeared a single time. Relative to the germline gene, one junction end is altered; a read error may explain this. The V gene is TRBV7-2, the J gene TRBJ1-6; D possibly corresponds to TRBD1 (5 bases). This CDR3 has 13 residues. Germline V gene lookup returns CDR1 SGHTA and CDR2 FQGNSA. The CDR3 is CASSLALAGLPSF. The CDR3 region has the DNA TGTGCCAGCAGCTTAGCGTTGGCGGGACTCCCGTCTTTT. Full variable domain (missing parts from reference TRBV7-2 and TRBJ1-6): GAGVSQSPSNKVTEKGKDVELRCDPISGHTALYWYRQSLGQGLEFLIYFQGNSAPDKSGLPSDRFSAERTGGSVSTLTIQRTQQEDSAVYLCASSLALAGLPSFGNGTRLTVT.